Sequencing of this TCR beta chain was carried out in a study of T cells in Graves' hyperthyroidism and ophthalmopathy. As for the study in general: Before any treatment, at initial diagnosis, peripheral blood was collected.

From RNA transcripts, TCR beta CDR3 regions were amplified. With the HTBI primer set, the TCR CDR3 went through a first round of RT-PCR. TCRdb redid the calling of the multiplex PCR reads with MiXCR, one entry per CDR3 protein. In the table there are hundreds of thousands of distinct CDR3 sequences, around 15% of which are singletons. Points from the study as a whole: The model predicted ophthalmopathy a median around six months before onset. Most thyroid clonotypes that were expanded above 0.001 also turned up in blood.

This clonotype showed up just a few times. No antigen is known for it. PBMCs were collected from an approximately 9.2 ml volume of fresh peripheral blood. The CDR3 runs 16 residues. In germline, CDR1 is ENHRY, CDR2 SYGVKD. V gave up 2 bases and J gave up 2 bases; unmatched junction bases: 4. The receptor was derived from a woman in her forties with Graves' ophthalmopathy. The chain links TRBV10-3 to TRBJ2-5; 11 nucleotides agree with TRBD2. Sequences were obtained from blood. DNA of the CDR3: TGTGCCATCAGTGAGAATCGACTAGCGGGGCAAGAGACCCAGTACTTC. Protein sequence: CAISENRLAGQETQYF.